This is a list of T cell receptor beta chains from one sample in a study of Ad26.COV2.S vaccination and SARS-CoV-2 variants. Measured with immunoSEQ multiplex PCR; TCRdb has only the in-frame clones, and not every one. The sample contains hundreds of thousands of clones, more than 80% of which appear only once. Sequencing was performed on peripheral blood, taken in a trial of Ad26.COV2.S vaccine versus placebo. Receptors originate from a person between 18 and 59 years old who received the Ad26.COV2.S COVID-19 vaccine or a placebo. The CDR3 runs from the conserved cysteine through the conserved F or W. A D gene is named only where the DNA matches it firmly. The listing skips clone size in some rows; elsewhere it reads once, few, many or a size class.

clone size: NA
J gene: TRBJ1-3
D gene: NA
V gene: TRBV29-1
CDR3 protein: CSVEERRSINNGNTIYF
CDR3 DNA: TGCAGCGTTGAAGAGCGACGGTCAATCAACAATGGAAACACCATATATTTT

clone size: NA
J gene: TRBJ2-1
D gene: TRBD2
V gene: TRBV9
CDR3 protein: CASSVVAGVDEQFF
CDR3 DNA: TGTGCCAGCAGCGTAGTTGCGGGGGTGGATGAGCAGTTCTTC

clone size: NA
J gene: TRBJ2-1
D gene: NA
V gene: TRBV6-6
CDR3 protein: CASSLGIFGDEQFF
CDR3 DNA: TGTGCCAGCAGTTTGGGGATCTTTGGGGATGAGCAGTTCTTC

clone size: NA
J gene: TRBJ2-6
D gene: NA
V gene: TRBV4-2
CDR3 protein: CASGGDTSSGANVLTF
CDR3 DNA: TGTGCCAGCGGAGGGGACACAAGCTCTGGGGCCAACGTCCTGACTTTC

clone size: NA
J gene: TRBJ1-6
D gene: NA
V gene: TRBV6-5
CDR3 protein: CASSYSPNFNSPLHF
CDR3 DNA: TGTGCCAGCAGTTACTCGCCCAATTTTAATTCACCCCTCCACTTT

clone size: NA
J gene: TRBJ2-7
D gene: TRBD1
V gene: TRBV6-5
CDR3 protein: CASRTGLRNEQYF
CDR3 DNA: TGTGCCAGCAGGACAGGGTTAAGGAACGAGCAGTACTTC

clone size: NA
J gene: TRBJ1-3
D gene: NA
V gene: TRBV7-2
CDR3 protein: CASSLTRVSSGNTIYF
CDR3 DNA: TGTGCCAGCAGCTTAACCAGGGTGAGCTCTGGAAACACCATATATTTT

clone size: NA
J gene: TRBJ2-1
D gene: NA
V gene: TRBV24-1
CDR3 protein: CATSSLSNEQFF
CDR3 DNA: TGTGCCACCAGTTCCTTAAGCAATGAGCAGTTCTTC

clone size: NA
J gene: TRBJ2-3
D gene: NA
V gene: TRBV19
CDR3 protein: CASSTLDSNTDTQYF
CDR3 DNA: TGTGCCAGTAGTACCCTGGACTCGAACACAGATACGCAGTATTTT

clone size: NA
J gene: TRBJ2-1
D gene: TRBD1
V gene: TRBV18
CDR3 protein: CASSAGTGQLDEQFF
CDR3 DNA: TGTGCCAGCTCAGCCGGGACAGGGCAGTTGGATGAGCAGTTCTTC

clone size: NA
J gene: TRBJ1-6
D gene: NA
V gene: TRBV5-4
CDR3 protein: CASSGQTNSPLHF
CDR3 DNA: TGTGCCAGCAGCGGACAAACCAATTCACCCCTCCACTTT

clone size: NA
J gene: TRBJ2-1
D gene: NA
V gene: TRBV24-1
CDR3 protein: CATSPAAYNEQFF
CDR3 DNA: TGTGCCACCAGTCCAGCGGCCTACAATGAGCAGTTCTTC

clone size: NA
J gene: TRBJ2-3
D gene: NA
V gene: TRBV6-5
CDR3 protein: CASSYGGSTDTQYF
CDR3 DNA: TGTGCCAGCAGTTATGGCGGGAGCACAGATACGCAGTATTTT

clone size: NA
J gene: TRBJ1-5
D gene: NA
V gene: TRBV6-2/TRBV6-3
CDR3 protein: CASSDPYSGTNQPQHF
CDR3 DNA: TGTGCCAGCAGCGACCCCTATTCTGGGACCAATCAGCCCCAGCATTTT

clone size: few
J gene: TRBJ1-5
D gene: NA
V gene: TRBV30
CDR3 protein: CACSTNSNQPQHF
CDR3 DNA: TGTGCCTGCAGTACTAATAGCAATCAGCCCCAGCATTTT

clone size: NA
J gene: TRBJ1-5
D gene: NA
V gene: TRBV29-1
CDR3 protein: CSSYPRGGPSNQPQHF
CDR3 DNA: TGCAGCTCCTACCCCCGGGGAGGTCCAAGCAATCAGCCCCAGCATTTT

clone size: NA
J gene: TRBJ2-5
D gene: NA
V gene: TRBV5-1
CDR3 protein: CASSPDPQRETQYF
CDR3 DNA: TGCGCCAGCAGCCCCGACCCCCAAAGGGAGACCCAGTACTTC

clone size: once
J gene: TRBJ1-1
D gene: NA
V gene: TRBV6-2/TRBV6-3
CDR3 protein: CASSYSRRSTEAFF
CDR3 DNA: TGTGCCAGCAGTTACTCGAGGCGATCCACTGAAGCTTTCTTT

clone size: NA
J gene: TRBJ1-6
D gene: NA
V gene: TRBV30
CDR3 protein: CAWSVRRVGSPLHF
CDR3 DNA: TGTGCCTGGAGTGTACGGCGGGTTGGCTCACCCCTCCACTTT

clone size: NA
J gene: TRBJ2-7
D gene: TRBD1
V gene: TRBV4-2
CDR3 protein: CASSPGQVFYEQYF
CDR3 DNA: TGTGCCAGCAGCCCCGGACAGGTATTCTACGAGCAGTACTTC

clone size: NA
J gene: TRBJ1-6
D gene: NA
V gene: TRBV19
CDR3 protein: CASSIGAGGSPLHF
CDR3 DNA: TGTGCCAGTAGTATAGGGGCCGGCGGGTCACCCCTCCACTTT

clone size: NA
J gene: TRBJ1-6
D gene: NA
V gene: TRBV5-8
CDR3 protein: CASSLVNLNNSPLHF
CDR3 DNA: TGTGCCAGCAGCTTGGTTAACTTGAATAATTCACCCCTCCACTTT

clone size: NA
J gene: TRBJ2-7
D gene: NA
V gene: TRBV7-2
CDR3 protein: CASSLGVAERRQYF
CDR3 DNA: TGTGCCAGCAGCTTAGGAGTAGCGGAGCGGAGGCAGTACTTC

clone size: NA
J gene: TRBJ2-3
D gene: NA
V gene: TRBV2
CDR3 protein: CASTQKADTQYF
CDR3 DNA: TGTGCCAGCACGCAAAAGGCAGATACGCAGTATTTT

clone size: NA
J gene: TRBJ2-1
D gene: TRBD2
V gene: TRBV24-1
CDR3 protein: CATSVVGLAGYNEQFF
CDR3 DNA: TGTGCCACCAGTGTTGTGGGACTAGCGGGCTACAATGAGCAGTTCTTC

clone size: NA
J gene: TRBJ1-6
D gene: NA
V gene: TRBV4-3
CDR3 protein: CASSQDDRNSPLHF
CDR3 DNA: TGCGCCAGCAGCCAAGATGACCGAAATTCACCCCTCCACTTT

clone size: NA
J gene: TRBJ2-5
D gene: NA
V gene: TRBV21-1
CDR3 protein: CASSTTSGASYQETQYF
CDR3 DNA: TGTGCCAGCAGCACGACTAGCGGGGCCTCGTACCAAGAGACCCAGTACTTC

clone size: NA
J gene: TRBJ2-2
D gene: TRBD1
V gene: TRBV5-1
CDR3 protein: CASSLPRGQGNQEELFF
CDR3 DNA: TGCGCCAGCAGCTTGCCCAGAGGACAGGGTAATCAGGAGGAGCTGTTTTTT

clone size: NA
J gene: TRBJ2-3
D gene: NA
V gene: TRBV19
CDR3 protein: CASSPDSATDTQYF
CDR3 DNA: TGTGCCAGTAGTCCCGACTCAGCGACAGATACGCAGTATTTT

clone size: NA
J gene: TRBJ1-6
D gene: TRBD1
V gene: TRBV5-4
CDR3 protein: CASSVRDRPSPLHF
CDR3 DNA: TGTGCCAGCAGCGTCCGGGACAGACCTTCACCCCTCCACTTT

clone size: NA
J gene: TRBJ1-2
D gene: NA
V gene: TRBV7-2
CDR3 protein: CASSGRTVNYGYTF
CDR3 DNA: TGTGCCAGCAGCGGCCGGACTGTGAACTATGGCTACACCTTC

clone size: NA
J gene: TRBJ2-1
D gene: TRBD2
V gene: TRBV10-3
CDR3 protein: CATLGGGGGYNEQFF
CDR3 DNA: TGTGCCACCCTAGGGGGAGGCGGGGGGTACAATGAGCAGTTCTTC